The 21 T cell receptor beta chains given below trace back to one sample, sequenced in a study of PD-1 blockade in classical Hodgkin lymphoma. All the patients suffered relapse after autologous stem cell transplantation, and brentuximab vedotin exposure differed. TCRdb's copy holds only in-frame clones and misses some; the assay was immunoSEQ multiplex PCR. The table records more than 10,000 clones, about 82% of them present only once. The material sequenced was peripheral blood mononuclear cells (PBMCs), taken at baseline. The receptors shown here come from a human donor with classical Hodgkin lymphoma.

This clone ranks as medium-sized. The chain carries TRBV7-9 and TRBJ1-1; 8 bases agree with TRBD1. The CDR3 has 13 amino acids. Germline CDR1 reads SEHNR; CDR2 reads FQNEAQ (reference sequence). V lost 3 bases and J lost 5; bases outside the gene matches: 2. This chain's CDR3 is CASSFDRGTEAFF. The CDR3 DNA reads as TGTGCCAGCAGCTTTGACAGGGGAACTGAAGCTTTCTTT.

The V call is TRBV5-4, the J call TRBJ2-1, with 8 bases lining up with TRBD1. The CDR3 runs to 15 residues. After removal of 4 bases from V and 2 bases from J, the junction contained 5 bases not matched to a gene. Germline assignment: CDR1 SGHNT and CDR2 YYREEE (reference sequence). The CDR3 DNA is TGTGCCAGCAGCATCGGGACAGGAGCCTACAATGAGCAGTTCTTC. This encodes CASSIGTGAYNEQFF.

The sample holds a few counts of this clone. The V gene is TRBV2, the J gene TRBJ1-5, with a possible D match to TRBD1 (5 bases). This CDR3 region has 15 residues. Trimming cost V 7 bases and J 0 bases, with 13 bases left between them. Germline CDR1 reads SNHLY; CDR2 reads FYNNEI. The CDR3 DNA follows: TGTGCCAGCATGAGGGGCGTTTATAGCAATCAGCCCCAGCATTTT. The encoded protein is CASMRGVYSNQPQHF.

The V call is TRBV18, the J call TRBJ2-7; 8 bases align to TRBD1. CDR1 is KGHSH and CDR2 is LQKENI in the germline V gene. After removal of 6 bases from V and 2 bases from J, the junction contained 6 bases not matched to a gene. This CDR3 contains 14 residues. The CDR3 DNA sequence: TGTGCCAGCTCCCCAGGGGGCTCGCCCTACGAGCAGTACTTC. This codes for CASSPGGSPYEQYF. Together with reference TRBV18 and TRBJ2-7, the CDR3 gives the full variable domain: NAGVMQNPRHLVRRRGQEARLRCSPMKGHSHVYWYRQLPEEGLKFMVYLQKENIIDESGMPKERFSAEFPKEGPSILRIQQVVRGDSAAYFCASSPGGSPYEQYFGPGTRLTVT.

Comment on this clone: Because the CDR3 is missing its conserved closing phenylalanine or tryptophan, this is likely a read error. The CDR3 here is CASSQEEGRKGYTL. DNA for the CDR3: TGTGCCAGCAGCCAAGAGGAGGGGCGGAAAGGCTACACCCTC. This chain uses TRBV14 with TRBJ1-2, with D tentatively TRBD1 (5 bases). Per the germline V gene, CDR1 is SGHDN and CDR2 is FVKESK. V was clipped by 0 bases and J by 8 bases, with 13 bases between them. The CDR3 totals 14 residues.

The CDR3 region has the DNA TGTGCCAGCAGCTTTAGGACAGGGTTATATTCACCCCTCCACTTT. Protein product: CASSFRTGLYSPLHF. V usage is TRBV11-2 and J usage is TRBJ1-6; 8 positions match TRBD1. CDR1 is SGHAT, CDR2 FQNNGV, per germline. This CDR3 has 15 amino acids. V was clipped by 3 bases and J by 8 bases; unmatched bases: 6.

The chain combines TRBV27 with TRBJ2-2; maybe TRBD1 (6 bases). The germline CDR1 and CDR2 sequences are MNHEY and SMNVEV (reference sequence). Trimming left V 5 bases short and J 5 bases short, with 15 bases between. The CDR3 is 15 residues long. CDR3 protein: CASSSAGARTGELFF. The CDR3 DNA reads TGTGCCAGCAGTAGTGCAGGGGCGAGGACCGGGGAGCTGTTTTTT.

The V gene is TRBV5-1, the J gene TRBJ2-3; weak D call: TRBD1 (5 bases). The CDR3 totals 14 residues. Germline CDR1 and CDR2: SGHRS and YFSETQ. Trimming cost V 0 bases and J 2 bases, with 7 bases left between them. CDR3 bases: TGCGCCAGCAGCTTGGGACAGAACACAGATACGCAGTATTTT. Translation gives CASSLGQNTDTQYF.

The chain recombines TRBV18 with TRBJ1-6, with 7 bases that match TRBD1. The CDR3 is 15 residues long. The V gene's germline CDR1 is KGHSH and CDR2 LQKENI. The ends lost 3 bases at V and 7 bases at J; junction bases unmatched: 6. The CDR3, as DNA: TGTGCCAGCTCACCTTTCCGGGACAGAAATTCACCCCTCCACTTT. It encodes CASSPFRDRNSPLHF.

The chain combines TRBV12-1 with TRBJ1-2. TRBV12-1 is tagged as a pseudogene. This CDR3 comprises 13 residues. The CDR3 spells CASIGSLHYGYTF. In DNA, the CDR3 is TGTGCCAGCATTGGCAGCCTACACTATGGCTACACCTTC.

The V and J genes are TRBV19 and TRBJ1-3; 9 bases fit TRBD1. V was clipped by 8 bases and J by 2 bases; unmatched bases: 4. Germline CDR1 is LNHDA and CDR2 is SQIVND (reference sequence). This CDR3 is 14 amino acids long. The CDR3 here is CASAQGAAGNTIYF. For the CDR3, the DNA is TGTGCCAGTGCACAGGGGGCGGCTGGAAACACCATATATTTT.

The V gene is TRBV21-1, the J gene TRBJ1-2; the DNA was not compared with TRBD1, the D call given in the table. TRBV21-1 has pseudogene status. The CDR3 extends over 15 amino acids. CDR3 nucleotides: TGTGCCAGCAGCAACCGACAGGGGGCCGGGTATGGCTACACCTTC. It translates to CASSNRQGAGYGYTF.

This chain connects TRBV7-9 to TRBJ1-1, with no clear D. The germline CDR1 and CDR2 sequences are SEHNR and FQNEAQ (reference sequence). The CDR3 contains 12 residues. V was trimmed by 0 bases and J by 7 bases, leaving 6 bases between them. The CDR3 nucleotides read TGTGCCAGCAGCTTAGCAAGCCGTGAAGCTTTCTTT. Translated, it gives CASSLASREAFF.

The chain employs TRBV4-1 and TRBJ1-2; D uncertain. Deletions cut 1 base from V and 6 bases from J, with 12 bases between. Per the germline V gene, CDR1 is MGHRA and CDR2 is YSYEKL. The length of the CDR3 is 14 residues. CDR3 protein: CASSQVEGVDGYTF. CDR3 nucleotides: TGCGCCAGCAGCCAAGTAGAGGGAGTCGATGGCTACACCTTC.

The CDR3: CASSIEGVTEAFF. DNA for the CDR3: TGTGCCAGTAGTATAGAGGGGGTCACTGAAGCTTTCTTT. V is TRBV19 and J is TRBJ1-1; D perhaps matches TRBD1 (5 bases). The CDR3 has 13 amino acids. Trimming removed 0 bases at V and 4 bases at J, with 6 bases between. Per the germline V gene, CDR1 is LNHDA and CDR2 is SQIVND (reference sequence). The full variable domain, completed using reference TRBV19 and TRBJ1-1, is DGGITQSPKYLFRKEGQNVTLSCEQNLNHDAMYWYRQDPGQGLRLIYYSQIVNDFQKGDIAEGYSVSREKKESFPLTVTSAQKNPTAFYLCASSIEGVTEAFFGQGTRLTVV.

The chain uses TRBV5-8 and TRBJ1-1; D is unclear. The V end lost 1 base, the J end lost 1 base, and 14 bases lay between the germline ends. Germline V gives CDR1 SGHTS, CDR2 YDEGEE. This CDR3 is 16 amino acids long. CDR3 bases: TGTGCCAGCAGCTTGTTATTGGGTCGCGGGAACACTGAAGCTTTCTTT. It is translated as CASSLLLGRGNTEAFF.

The V call is TRBV10-2, the J call TRBJ2-3; 9 positions match TRBD2. The CDR3 consists of 17 residues. Germline V gene sequence: CDR1 WSHSY, CDR2 SAAADI. J was trimmed by 2 bases and V by 0 bases; bases with no gene match: 6. The CDR3 loop is CASSESEAGGPTDTQYF. CDR3 bases: TGCGCCAGCAGTGAGTCGGAAGCGGGGGGTCCCACAGATACGCAGTATTTT.

This chain connects TRBV28 to TRBJ1-4; 7 bases agree with TRBD1. V lost 8 bases and J lost 7; bases outside the gene matches: 13. The CDR3 has 15 residues. Germline loops: CDR1 MDHEN, CDR2 SYDVKM. The DNA of the CDR3 is TGTGCCAGCCACCCCTCATCAGGGGGTGGTGAAAAACTGTTTTTT. It encodes CASHPSSGGGEKLFF.

The chain employs TRBV2 and TRBJ2-1; 10 nucleotides line up with TRBD2. V was pared by 3 bases and J by 7 bases, with 6 bases of the junction left unmatched. The CDR3 sequence is 15 residues long. Germline lookup yields CDR1 SNHLY and CDR2 FYNNEI. The CDR3 DNA reads TGTGCCAGCAGTGACCAGCGGGGGGGCCTGAATGAGCAGTTCTTC. Amino acids: CASSDQRGGLNEQFF.

This clone was detected a few times. This chain links TRBV7-3 with TRBJ2-2; a possible D gene is TRBD1 (6 bases). Per the germline V gene, CDR1 is SGHTA and CDR2 is FQGTGA. This CDR3 has 13 amino acids. The V end was cut by 5 bases, the J end by 5 bases, with 9 bases between. The CDR3 bases are TGTGCCAGCAGCCAACAGGGAACCGGGGAGCTGTTTTTT. It yields the protein CASSQQGTGELFF.

V usage is TRBV5-1 and J usage is TRBJ2-3; a weak D match, TRBD2 (5 bases). V lost 0 bases, J lost 2 bases, and 16 bases lay in between. The CDR3 length is 17 residues. The germline V gene has CDR1 SGHRS and CDR2 YFSETQ. The CDR3 loop is CASSLEWSGPNTDTQYF. The CDR3 DNA is TGCGCCAGCAGCTTGGAATGGAGCGGCCCCAACACAGATACGCAGTATTTT.